The present T cell receptor beta chain was sequenced within a study of beta chain features in type 1 diabetes. Findings of the study overall: Shorter TCRB CDR3s, moderately but significantly so, marked every one of the four CD4+ subsets in Type 1 diabetes patients.

Without exception, sorted populations had purity beyond 95%. Germline V lookup: CDR1 SGHTA, CDR2 FQGNSA. The CDR3 runs to 15 residues. V gave up 1 base and J gave up 1 base; unmatched junction bases: 3. The entirety of the isolated RNA underwent reverse transcription, so expressed TCRB transcripts were sequenced. Method: immunoSEQ multiplex PCR; TCRdb's copy keeps in-frame clones and lacks some. The sample consists of about 160,000 clones, approximately 9% of them appearing once. In this sample, this clone turned up a few times. Its antigen is not identified. Sequenced sample: central memory CD4+ T cells from blood. The source is a woman aged 18-30 years in good health. This rearrangement joins TRBV7-2 to TRBJ1-1; 7 bases line up with TRBD1. CDR3 in amino acids: CASSLEGARNTEAFF. The CDR3 region has the DNA TGTGCCAGCAGCTTAGAGGGGGCGAGGAACACTGAAGCTTTCTTT.